A selection of T cell receptor beta chains follows, all from one sample in a study of a mutant IDH1 vaccine in newly diagnosed glioma. These receptors' targets are unknown. Sequencing used immunoSEQ multiplex PCR; TCRdb keeps in-frame clones, though not all of them. In the table there are roughly 69,000 clones, 70% to 90% of which are singletons. Sequencing used PBMCs, obtained from a glioma patient whose treatment included an IDH1 peptide vaccine. These TCRs come from a young man with glioma. The CDR3 runs from the conserved cysteine through the conserved F or W. A D gene is named only where the DNA matches it firmly. Rows may omit the clone size; those that give it use once, few, many or a size class.

clone_size | d_call | j_call | v_call | cdr3_aa | cdr3_nt
. | . | TRBJ1-1 | TRBV9 | CASSSQAMNTEAFF | TGTGCCAGCAGCTCGCAGGCCATGAACACTGAAGCTTTCTTT
once | TRBD1 | TRBJ2-7 | TRBV6-5 | CASSRGQAYEQYF | TGTGCCAGCAGTCGAGGACAGGCTTACGAGCAGTACTTC
once | TRBD1 | TRBJ2-6 | TRBV29-1 | CSVGDRNLNSGANVLTF | TGCAGCGTAGGGGACAGGAACCTAAACTCTGGGGCCAACGTCCTGACTTTC
. | TRBD1 | TRBJ1-5 | TRBV27 | CASSWGQGGNQPQHF | TGTGCCAGCAGTTGGGGACAGGGTGGAAATCAGCCCCAGCATTTT
. | . | TRBJ1-2 | TRBV28 | CASSSRGPGYTF | TGTGCCAGCAGTTCCAGGGGCCCTGGCTACACCTTC
few | TRBD1 | TRBJ1-5 | TRBV28 | CASSPRQGGQPQHF | TGTGCCAGCAGTCCTCGACAGGGCGGTCAGCCCCAGCATTTT
once | . | TRBJ1-5 | TRBV30 | CAWSGQRNSNQPQHF | TGTGCCTGGAGTGGGCAGAGGAATAGCAATCAGCCCCAGCATTTT
. | TRBD2 | TRBJ2-3 | TRBV30 | CACMTSGVADTQYF | TGTGCCTGCATGACTAGCGGGGTTGCAGATACGCAGTATTTT
. | TRBD2 | TRBJ2-7 | TRBV29-1 | CSAYLLAGGYEQYF | TGCAGCGCCTACCTACTAGCGGGAGGGTACGAGCAGTACTTC
. | . | TRBJ1-2 | TRBV4-3 | CASSPQQGPYGYTF | TGCGCCAGCAGCCCCCAACAGGGCCCCTATGGCTACACCTTC
. | . | TRBJ2-7 | TRBV15 | CATSRDVERPYEQYF | TGTGCCACCAGCAGAGATGTTGAGAGGCCCTACGAGCAGTACTTC
. | . | TRBJ2-1 | TRBV19 | CASSIWRRSTYNEQFF | TGTGCCAGTAGTATTTGGCGACGGAGTACCTACAATGAGCAGTTCTTC
. | TRBD1 | TRBJ2-3 | TRBV29-1 | CSVEATGASTDTQYF | TGCAGCGTTGAAGCGACAGGGGCTAGCACAGATACGCAGTATTTT
. | . | TRBJ2-5 | TRBV7-9 | CASSTRTGYQETQYF | TGTGCCAGCAGCACACGGACCGGGTACCAAGAGACCCAGTACTTC
few | TRBD1 | TRBJ1-5 | TRBV4-1 | CASSQVPGQKSNQPQHF | TGCGCCAGCAGCCAAGTGCCGGGACAGAAAAGCAATCAGCCCCAGCATTTT
. | TRBD2 | TRBJ2-7 | TRBV5-4 | CASSPPPAGGPAYEQYF | TGTGCCAGCAGCCCCCCCCCAGCGGGAGGGCCGGCCTACGAGCAGTACTTC
. | TRBD2 | TRBJ2-1 | TRBV19 | CASSRTLAGGYNEQFF | TGTGCCAGTAGTAGGACACTAGCGGGGGGGTACAATGAGCAGTTCTTC
. | TRBD1 | TRBJ2-6 | TRBV7-9 | CASSSKTGDGANVLTF | TGTGCCAGCAGCTCCAAGACAGGGGATGGGGCCAACGTCCTGACTTTC
. | TRBD1 | TRBJ2-5 | TRBV6-5 | CASSYEEGAWQETQYF | TGTGCCAGCAGTTACGAAGAGGGGGCTTGGCAAGAGACCCAGTACTTC
. | . | TRBJ1-2 | TRBV28 | CASSLNGDTYGYTF | TGTGCCAGCAGTTTAAACGGGGACACCTATGGCTACACCTTC
. | . | TRBJ1-5 | TRBV6-5 | CASSPPGGSQPQHF | TGTGCCAGCAGTCCCCCGGGGGGCAGTCAGCCCCAGCATTTT
. | TRBD1 | TRBJ1-2 | TRBV6-1 | CASSEAWGQGYGYTF | TGTGCCAGCAGTGAAGCTTGGGGACAGGGTTATGGCTACACCTTC
. | . | TRBJ2-1 | TRBV9 | CASSGDLRHEQFF | TGTGCCAGCAGCGGGGATCTAAGGCATGAGCAGTTCTTC
few | . | TRBJ1-1 | TRBV27 | CASSSPYTEAFF | TGTGCCAGCAGTTCACCCTACACTGAAGCTTTCTTT
. | . | TRBJ2-5 | TRBV28 | CASSSTEVAAETQYF | TGTGCCAGCAGTTCGACAGAGGTCGCTGCGGAGACCCAGTACTTC
. | . | TRBJ1-1 | TRBV5-1 | CASSLAGRYTEAFF | TGCGCCAGCAGCTTGGCAGGGCGGTACACTGAAGCTTTCTTT
. | . | TRBJ2-7 | TRBV4-1 | CASSQETPLLPGTRNYEQYF | TGCGCCAGCAGCCAAGAAACCCCTCTCCTTCCCGGGACTCGAAACTACGAGCAGTACTTC
. | . | TRBJ1-2 | TRBV5-6 | CASSLLPGIWTGNYGYTF | TGTGCCAGCAGCCTACTACCTGGAATCTGGACGGGCAACTATGGCTACACCTTC
. | TRBD2 | TRBJ2-3 | TRBV9 | CASSATAGGADTQYF | TGTGCCAGCAGCGCTACGGCGGGGGGGGCAGATACGCAGTATTTT
. | TRBD2 | TRBJ2-5 | TRBV7-2 | CASSLGTSGSGQETQYF | TGTGCCAGCAGCTTAGGGACTAGCGGGAGTGGCCAAGAGACCCAGTACTTC
. | . | TRBJ1-6 | TRBV5-1 | CASSPTRGSYNSPLHF | TGCGCCAGCAGCCCTACGCGGGGTTCATATAATTCACCCCTCCACTTT
. | . | TRBJ1-1 | TRBV7-6 | CASSSGQHNTEAFF | TGTGCCAGCAGCTCGGGACAACACAACACTGAAGCTTTCTTT
. | . | TRBJ1-2 | TRBV5-4 | CASSFSGAYGYTF | TGTGCCAGCAGCTTTTCCGGGGCCTATGGCTACACCTTC
. | . | TRBJ1-1 | TRBV2 | CASSEEVNTEAFF | TGTGCCAGCAGTGAGGAGGTAAACACTGAAGCTTTCTTT
once | . | TRBJ1-4 | TRBV28 | CASSWEGATNEKLFF | TGTGCCAGCAGTTGGGAGGGTGCAACTAATGAAAAACTGTTTTTT
. | . | TRBJ2-5 | TRBV9 | CASSDTALSGETQYF | TGTGCCAGCAGCGACACGGCCCTCTCTGGGGAGACCCAGTACTTC
. | . | TRBJ2-1 | TRBV11-1 | CASSPLYNEQFF | TGTGCCAGCAGCCCTCTATACAATGAGCAGTTCTTC
few | . | TRBJ1-1 | TRBV18 | CASSLRGWENTEAFF | TGTGCCAGCTCACTCCGAGGTTGGGAGAACACTGAAGCTTTCTTT
. | . | TRBJ1-4 | TRBV6-5 | CASGARRTGEKLFF | TGTGCCAGCGGGGCTAGGAGAACGGGGGAAAAACTGTTTTTT
. | . | TRBJ1-2 | TRBV7-3 | CASSIVGGYGYTF | TGTGCCAGCAGCATCGTGGGGGGCTATGGCTACACCTTC
. | TRBD2 | TRBJ2-3 | TRBV5-4 | CASSPPGGAFGSNTQYF | TGTGCCAGCAGCCCGCCGGGGGGAGCGTTTGGGAGTAATACGCAGTATTTT
once | TRBD2 | TRBJ2-7 | TRBV7-3 | CASSPSGSFYEQYF | TGTGCCAGCAGCCCTAGCGGGAGTTTTTACGAGCAGTACTTC
. | TRBD2 | TRBJ2-3 | TRBV7-9 | CASSNTSGGPLSTQYF | TGTGCCAGCAGCAACACTAGCGGGGGGCCCTTAAGTACGCAGTATTTT
. | . | TRBJ1-6 | TRBV7-3 | CASSLSSYGSPLHF | TGTGCCAGCAGCTTAAGCAGTTATGGATCACCCCTCCACTTT
. | . | TRBJ2-7 | TRBV18 | CASSPGSSYEQYF | TGTGCCAGCTCACCAGGGTCCTCCTACGAGCAGTACTTC
. | TRBD1 | TRBJ2-7 | TRBV5-1 | CASSPKRTGANYEQYF | TGCGCCAGCAGCCCGAAACGGACAGGAGCTAACTACGAGCAGTACTTC